Listed below are T cell receptor beta chains from one sample, sequenced in a study of response to subunit inactivated influenza vaccine. A single record per CDR3 protein comes from TCRdb applying MiXCR to the RT-PCR reads. Here the sample spans about 520,000 distinct CDR3 sequences, about 7.2% being singletons. Sequencing was performed on PBMCs from blood, taken around 25 months after vaccination. The receptors derive from a man aged 50-75 years who received an inactivated influenza vaccine. Both conserved end residues are part of each CDR3. A D gene is named only where the DNA matches it firmly. Only some rows state a clone size, as once, few, many or a class for expanded clones.

d_gene | j_gene | v_gene | abundance | CDR3aa | CDR3nt
NA | TRBJ1-4 | TRBV7-2 | few | CASSPQGTEKLFF | TGTGCCAGCAGCCCACAAGGGACAGAAAAACTGTTTTTT
TRBD2 | TRBJ2-1 | TRBV10-3 | many | CAISKPTSSQFF | TGTGCCATCAGTAAACCGACTAGCTCCCAGTTCTTC
NA | TRBJ1-6 | TRBV11-2 | NA | CASSLRGASSYNSPLHF | TGTGCCAGCAGCCTCCGGGGCGCGAGCTCCTATAATTCACCCCTCCACTTT
TRBD2 | TRBJ2-1 | TRBV20-1 | few | CSATSGGPNEQFF | TGCAGTGCAACTAGCGGGGGGCCCAATGAGCAGTTCTTC
TRBD1 | TRBJ1-2 | TRBV29-1 | NA | CSVVQGASGYTF | TGCAGCGTTGTGCAGGGGGCGAGTGGCTACACCTTC
NA | TRBJ2-6 | TRBV6-2/TRBV6-3 | NA | CASSTAPLLRTVLTGANVLTF | TGTGCCAGCAGTACTGCCCCACTTCTTCGGACGGTACTCACTGGGGCCAACGTCCTGACTTTC
NA | TRBJ1-1 | TRBV12-3/TRBV12-4 | few | CASSFSDFNTEAFF | TGTGCCAGCAGTTTCAGTGATTTTAACACTGAAGCTTTCTTT
TRBD1 | TRBJ1-2 | TRBV7-9 | few | CASSPSGQGATGGYTF | TGTGCCAGCAGCCCCTCGGGACAGGGGGCGACTGGTGGCTACACCTTC
NA | TRBJ2-1 | TRBV10-3 | NA | CAIGRESYNEQFF | TGTGCCATCGGGCGGGAATCCTACAATGAGCAGTTCTTC
NA | TRBJ2-7 | TRBV12-3/TRBV12-4 | few | CASRSNSYEQYF | TGTGCCAGCAGGTCAAACAGCTACGAGCAGTACTTC
NA | TRBJ1-5 | TRBV7-2 | once | CASSLAGGGVNQPQHF | TGTGCCAGCAGCTTAGCGGGGGGAGGGGTCAATCAGCCCCAGCATTTT
NA | TRBJ2-7 | TRBV6-5 | NA | CASSYSGRLAYEQYF | TGTGCCAGCAGTTACTCAGGGCGCTTAGCCTACGAGCAGTACTTC
NA | TRBJ1-1 | TRBV6-1 | many | CARRTALRDTEAFF | TGTGCCAGACGGACCGCCCTGCGGGACACTGAAGCTTTCTTT
NA | TRBJ2-5 | TRBV2 | NA | CASSEGQSFETRYF | TGTGCCAGCAGTGAAGGGCAGTCCTTCGAGACCCGGTACTTC
TRBD1 | TRBJ1-6 | TRBV6-1 | many | CASWTGDYNSPLHF | TGTGCCAGTTGGACAGGGGACTATAATTCACCCCTCCACTTT
TRBD2 | TRBJ2-1 | TRBV5-1 | NA | CASSRSPGLAGASYNEQFF | TGCGCCAGCAGCCGTTCTCCGGGACTAGCGGGAGCAAGCTACAATGAGCAGTTCTTC
TRBD1 | TRBJ2-7 | TRBV7-9 | few | CASSLGFLRGEQYF | TGTGCCAGCAGCTTAGGTTTCCTCAGGGGGGAGCAGTACTTC
NA | TRBJ1-4 | TRBV7-2 | few | CASSPRSEKLFF | TGTGCCAGCAGCCCACGAAGTGAAAAACTGTTTTTT
NA | TRBJ2-7 | TRBV19 | NA | CASGPGGTEQYF | TGTGCCAGTGGCCCTGGGGGGACCGAGCAGTACTTC
NA | TRBJ1-6 | TRBV20-1 | few | CSASLRGVNSPLHF | TGCAGTGCTAGTTTACGAGGGGTTAATTCACCCCTCCACTTT
TRBD1 | TRBJ2-7 | TRBV29-1 | NA | CSGVRRDSDHEQYF | TGCAGCGGGGTCCGCCGGGACAGCGACCACGAGCAGTACTTC
TRBD1 | TRBJ2-7 | TRBV6-2/TRBV6-3 | few | CATRSPGTGNEQYF | TGTGCCACCAGAAGTCCCGGGACAGGGAACGAGCAGTACTTC
TRBD2 | TRBJ2-1 | TRBV20-1 | many | CSARDSGINEQFF | TGCAGTGCTAGAGATAGCGGGATCAATGAGCAGTTCTTC
TRBD1 | TRBJ2-5 | TRBV2 | many | CASKPGQGAGETQYF | TGTGCCAGCAAACCGGGACAGGGGGCTGGAGAGACCCAGTACTTC
TRBD2 | TRBJ2-7 | TRBV6-2/TRBV6-3 | NA | CASTTSGGTKGEQYF | TGTGCCAGCACGACTAGCGGAGGTACTAAGGGCGAGCAGTACTTC
NA | TRBJ2-2 | TRBV5-5 | NA | CASSVRATNTGELFF | TGTGCCAGCAGCGTCAGGGCCACGAACACCGGGGAGCTGTTTTTT
NA | TRBJ1-1 | TRBV7-2 | many | CASSQDVTNTEAFF | TGTGCCAGCAGCCAGGACGTGACGAACACTGAAGCTTTCTTT
TRBD2 | TRBJ2-5 | TRBV10-3 | few | CATKTSGGAGETQYF | TGTGCCACGAAGACTAGCGGGGGGGCCGGGGAGACCCAGTACTTC
NA | TRBJ2-7 | TRBV10-3 | many | CAIGAGTYEQYF | TGTGCCATCGGGGCGGGAACCTACGAGCAGTACTTC
TRBD1 | TRBJ2-1 | TRBV14 | few | CASSHLGTVDYNEQFF | TGTGCCAGCAGCCACTTAGGGACAGTAGACTACAATGAGCAGTTCTTC
NA | TRBJ2-2 | TRBV13 | NA | CASSPILGQLRTGELFF | TGTGCCAGCAGCCCAATCCTGGGACAACTGAGGACCGGGGAGCTGTTTTTT
NA | TRBJ2-7 | TRBV20-1 | few | CSASAGYYEQYF | TGCAGTGCTAGTGCAGGATACTACGAGCAGTACTTC
TRBD2 | TRBJ2-5 | TRBV27 | many | CASRQAGGPSETQYF | TGTGCCAGCAGACAAGCGGGGGGGCCAAGTGAGACCCAGTACTTC
TRBD1 | TRBJ2-7 | TRBV25-1 | NA | CASSESTGGTYEKYF | TGTGCCAGCAGTGAATCTACAGGGGGTACCTACGAGAAGTACTTC
NA | TRBJ1-2 | TRBV6-1 | NA | CASIDLGGYANYGYTF | TGTGCCAGCATCGACCTGGGGGGGTACGCTAACTATGGCTACACCTTC
TRBD2 | TRBJ2-1 | TRBV12-3/TRBV12-4 | many | CASSRLAGFNEQFF | TGTGCCAGCAGTAGACTAGCGGGATTCAATGAGCAGTTCTTC
TRBD1 | TRBJ2-2 | TRBV7-8 | few | CASTSLTGGTGELFF | TGTGCCAGCACCTCACTCACAGGGGGCACCGGGGAGCTGTTTTTT
NA | TRBJ2-7 | TRBV6-2/TRBV6-3 | few | CASSPVGTGSYEQYF | TGTGCCAGCAGCCCAGTGGGGACTGGGTCCTACGAGCAGTACTTC
NA | TRBJ2-1 | TRBV7-2 | NA | CASSLVLDLYEQFF | TGTGCCAGCAGCTTAGTGCTAGATCTATATGAGCAGTTCTTC
NA | TRBJ2-5 | TRBV4-1 | many | CASSHPDLLGETQYF | TGCGCCAGCAGCCATCCCGACCTGCTAGGAGAGACCCAGTACTTC
NA | TRBJ1-1 | TRBV6-1 | few | CASSPRGLVTEAFF | TGTGCCAGCAGTCCCCGGGGGTTGGTCACTGAAGCTTTCTTT
TRBD2 | TRBJ2-1 | TRBV12-3/TRBV12-4 | few | CASSSVGLATVHNEQFF | TGTGCCAGCAGTTCGGTGGGACTAGCGACAGTTCACAATGAGCAGTTCTTC
NA | TRBJ1-2 | TRBV12-3/TRBV12-4 | many | CASSSGKGVAYGYTF | TGTGCCAGCAGTTCGGGTAAAGGCGTCGCCTATGGCTACACCTTC
TRBD1 | TRBJ2-7 | TRBV7-9 | NA | CASSARIGQGPYEQYF | TGTGCCAGCAGCGCCAGAATAGGACAGGGCCCCTACGAGCAGTACTTC
NA | TRBJ2-5 | TRBV5-3 | many | CARSLTGTQETQYF | TGTGCCAGAAGCCTGACCGGGACACAAGAGACCCAGTACTTC
NA | TRBJ1-6 | TRBV5-6 | many | CASGTTNSPLHF | TGTGCCAGCGGGACTACGAATTCACCCCTCCACTTT
TRBD2 | TRBJ2-2 | TRBV20-1 | NA | CSARGVATSGNLQGDTGELFF | TGCAGTGCTAGAGGTGTAGCCACTAGCGGGAACCTCCAGGGGGACACCGGGGAGCTGTTTTTT
TRBD2 | TRBJ2-1 | TRBV20-1 | many | CSARGGSRNEQFF | TGCAGTGCTAGAGGCGGGAGTAGGAATGAGCAGTTCTTC
NA | TRBJ2-6 | TRBV10-3 | many | CAIGRGANVLTF | TGTGCCATCGGGAGGGGGGCCAACGTCCTGACTTTC
TRBD2 | TRBJ2-3 | TRBV20-1 | NA | CSAQGGLAGGVDTQYF | TGCAGTGCCCAAGGTGGGCTAGCGGGAGGGGTAGATACGCAGTATTTT
NA | TRBJ2-2 | TRBV6-2/TRBV6-3 | few | CASSWQANTGELFF | TGTGCCAGCAGTTGGCAGGCGAACACCGGGGAGCTGTTTTTT
NA | TRBJ2-1 | TRBV7-9 | many | CASSPGGYRPYNEQFF | TGTGCCAGCAGCCCAGGCGGATACAGACCCTACAATGAGCAGTTCTTC
TRBD2 | TRBJ2-4 | TRBV11-2 | NA | CASSPGRSSGGAKNIQYF | TGTGCCAGCAGCCCAGGCCGCTCTAGCGGGGGGGCCAAAAACATTCAGTACTTC
TRBD1 | TRBJ2-3 | TRBV7-2 | many | CASRTDRGGTGYF | TGTGCCAGCAGAACTGACAGGGGAGGAACAGGGTATTTT
NA | TRBJ1-5 | TRBV5-1 | few | CASSLAGDSNQPQHF | TGCGCCAGCAGCTTGGCTGGGGATAGCAATCAGCCCCAGCATTTT
TRBD1 | TRBJ1-2 | TRBV12-3/TRBV12-4 | NA | CASSSTGGNGYTF | TGTGCCAGCAGTTCTACAGGGGGCAATGGCTACACCTTC
TRBD1 | TRBJ1-5 | TRBV4-2 | few | CASSPGTGGKRQHF | TGTGCCAGCAGCCCCGGGACAGGGGGAAAACGCCAGCATTTT
TRBD2 | TRBJ2-1 | TRBV4-1 | few | CASSVRTSGGANEQFF | TGCGCCAGCAGCGTAAGGACTAGCGGGGGGGCCAATGAGCAGTTCTTC
NA | TRBJ2-7 | TRBV9 | few | CASSVAPDSYEQYF | TGTGCCAGCAGCGTAGCTCCGGACTCCTACGAGCAGTACTTC